This T cell receptor beta chain came from a study of blood T cell repertoires in COVID-19. About the study: PBMCs, B-cell-depleted T cells, or T cells were the source of the cDNA or gDNA that made up the material.

Repertoires were generated with immunoSEQ multiplex PCR, while TCRdb's copy carries only in-frame clones and drops some. The sample includes around 160,000 clones, 86% seen only once; the top ten take almost 1%. Trimming cost V 7 bases and J 3 bases; bases outside gene matches: 7. This CDR3 region has 14 residues. Germline CDR1 and CDR2: MGHDK and SYGVNS. The sequenced material came from peripheral blood. This sequence joins TRBV25-1 and TRBJ1-1, with TRBD1 matching over 8 bases. This clonotype was obtained from a man in his late teens or twenties with acute or convalescent COVID-19. This CDR3 is CASTSGQEDTEAFF. As DNA, the CDR3 is TGTGCCAGCACCTCGGGACAGGAGGACACTGAAGCTTTCTTT.